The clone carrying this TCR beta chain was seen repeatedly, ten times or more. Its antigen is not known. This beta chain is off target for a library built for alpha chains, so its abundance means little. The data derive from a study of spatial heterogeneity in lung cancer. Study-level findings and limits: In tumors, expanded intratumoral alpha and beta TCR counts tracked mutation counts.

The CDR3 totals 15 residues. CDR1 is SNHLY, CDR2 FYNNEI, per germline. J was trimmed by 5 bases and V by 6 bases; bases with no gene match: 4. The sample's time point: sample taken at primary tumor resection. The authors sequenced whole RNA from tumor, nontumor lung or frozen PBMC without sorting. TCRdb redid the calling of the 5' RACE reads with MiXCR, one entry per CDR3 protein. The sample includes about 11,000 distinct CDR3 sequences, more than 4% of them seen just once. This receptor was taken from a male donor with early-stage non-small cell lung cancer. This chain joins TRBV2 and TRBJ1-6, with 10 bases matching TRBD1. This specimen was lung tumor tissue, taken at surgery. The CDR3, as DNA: TGTGCCAGCAGACCCGGGACAGGGGATAATTCACCCCTCCACTTT. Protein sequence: CASRPGTGDNSPLHF. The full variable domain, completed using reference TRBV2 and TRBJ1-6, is EPEVTQTPSHQVTQMGQEVILRCVPISNHLYFYWYRQILGQKVEFLVSFYNNEISEKSEIFDDQFSVERPDGSNFTLKIRSTKLEDSAMYFCASRPGTGDNSPLHFGNGTRLTVT.